Below, 18 T cell receptor beta chains from the same sample are listed, as sequenced in a study of CD8+ T cells in alopecia areata. Investigators isolated RNA and reverse transcribed it into cDNA to act as the sequencing template. Here immunoSEQ multiplex PCR was the method, and the copy in TCRdb shows in-frame clones only, minus some. The sample gives 90,000 to 130,000 clones, none seen only once, and the top ten clones hold about 18%. The specimen sequenced was lesional skin. These receptors all come from a C3H/HeJ mouse with alopecia areata. This mouse strain has H2-k as its MHC haplotype.

This clone was counted a few times. The genes are named according to mouse. Read coverage stops 4 residues before the CDR3 terminus; the germline J gene supplies the remainder. This sequence joins TRBV31 and TRBJ2-1; TRBD2 is a possible D gene (7 bases). V was pared by 4 bases and J by 1 base, with 11 bases between. The CDR3 loop spans 14 amino acids. CDR1 is GKSSPN, CDR2 SITVG, per germline. CDR3 region: CAWKEGGNYAEQFF. The sequenced CDR3 bases are TGTGCCTGGAAAGAGGGGGGGAACTATGCT.

With respect to this clone: The gene symbols are mouse symbols. The CDR3 end lies 4 residues beyond the end of the read and is filled in from the germline J gene. The chain joins TRBV17 to TRBJ2-1, with D possibly being TRBD2 (7 bases). This CDR3 comprises 14 residues. Germline CDR1 and CDR2: MNHDT and YYDKIL. V gave up 3 bases and J gave up 5 bases, with 11 bases separating them. The CDR3 protein is CASSSFGGHAEQFF. Incomplete CDR3 DNA: TGTGCTAGCAGTAGTTTTGGGGGGCATGCT.

Remarks on this clone: Genes and germline come from the mouse. The read falls 4 residues short of the CDR3 end, and the missing part is taken from the germline J gene. The chain has TRBV13-2 and TRBJ2-2; TRBD1 is a possible D gene (6 bases). There are 13 residues in the CDR3. Trimming took 4 bases from V and 5 from J, leaving 9 bases between them. Germline CDR1 is NNHNN and CDR2 is SYGAGS (reference sequence). CDR3 protein: CASGPQGTGQLYF. CDR3 DNA (partial): TGTGCCAGCGGTCCTCAGGGGACCGGG.

At least ten counts were recorded for this clone. Gene labels here are mouse ones. The read ends 4 residues shy of where the CDR3 ends; the end is completed using the germline J gene. The rearrangement joins TRBV13-3 to TRBJ1-2; TRBD1 aligns across 9 bases. The CDR3 length is 14 residues. Unmatched junction bases numbered 5, after V lost 4 bases and J lost 4 bases. Germline values: CDR1 NNHDY, CDR2 SYVADS. The CDR3 DNA, read in part, is TGTGCCAGCAGTACCGGGACAGGGACCTCC. Protein product: CASSTGTGTS. The whole CDR3 is CASSTGTGTSDYTF.

For this clone: Gene names denote mouse genes. The sequence runs out 4 residues before the end of the CDR3; the remainder is reconstructed from the germline J gene. The chain has TRBV1 and TRBJ1-1; D is uncertain. CDR3 length: 13 amino acids. CDR1 and CDR2 from the germline V gene are NSQYPW and LRSPGD (reference sequence). Trimming pared 6 bases from V and 1 base from J, leaving 9 bases between. Incomplete CDR3 DNA: TGCACCTGCAGCCCACACCAAAACACA. It is translated as CTCSPHQNT. The full CDR3 protein reads CTCSPHQNTEVFF.

This clone was counted a few times. Any gene name here is a mouse gene name. The read stops 4 residues short of the end of the CDR3; the missing end is completed from the germline J gene. This rearrangement joins TRBV16 to TRBJ2-7, with 7 bases that match TRBD1. V shed 5 bases, J shed 0 bases, and the junction held 4 bases outside the gene matches. From germline, CDR1 is SGHSA and CDR2 FRNQAP. This CDR3 is built from 14 residues. The sequenced part of the CDR3 DNA is TGTGCAAGCAGCGCGCGGGACAGCTCCTAT. It yields the protein CASSARDSSY. The full CDR3 sequence reads CASSARDSSYEQYF.

Remarks on this clone: Mouse gene names and germline throughout. The sequenced fragment ends 4 residues before the CDR3 boundary, so the rest is inferred from the germline J gene. This chain connects TRBV13-2 to TRBJ2-1, with TRBD1 as a possible D gene (6 bases). Germline CDR1 NNHNN, CDR2 SYGAGS (reference sequence). V was clipped by 3 bases and J by 3 bases, with 10 bases between them. The CDR3 is made up of 14 amino acids. The chain's CDR3 is CASGGTVFYAEQFF. The CDR3 bases that were read are TGTGCCAGCGGTGGGACAGTCTTCTATGCT.

In this sample, this clone turned up many times. The listed genes are named as in mouse. The CDR3 extends 4 residues past the end of the read, so its final part is completed from the germline J gene. The V and J genes are TRBV13-3 and TRBJ1-4; 7 positions match TRBD1. This CDR3 contains 13 residues. Germline V gene lookup returns CDR1 NNHDY and CDR2 SYVADS. The DNA read from the CDR3 is TGTGCCAGCAGTCCCCGACAGGGCGAA. Protein product: CASSPRQGE. In full, the CDR3 reads CASSPRQGERLFF.

As for this clone: Germline and genes here are mouse. The CDR3 goes on 4 residues after the read ends, and that part is filled in from the germline J gene. This chain uses TRBV1 with TRBJ2-5, with D perhaps TRBD2 (8 bases). Per germline, CDR1 NSQYPW and CDR2 LRSPGD (reference sequence). The CDR3 runs 13 residues. The CDR3 is CTCSQGGLDTQYF. The part of the CDR3 DNA that was read is TGCACCTGCAGTCAGGGGGGGCTGGAC.

This clone was counted only a few times. Here the gene names and germline are mouse. From the germline J gene comes the end of the CDR3, since the read stops 4 residues before it. This sequence joins TRBV13-1 and TRBJ2-1, with 8 bases matching TRBD2. Per the germline V gene, CDR1 is NSHNY and CDR2 is SYGAGN. After removal of 0 bases from V and 2 bases from J, the junction contained 4 bases not matched to a gene. The CDR3 extends over 16 amino acids. CDR3 DNA, as far as it was read: TGTGCCAGCAGTGATGCACCTGGGGGGCACTATGCT. Its translation is CASSDAPGGHYA. The whole CDR3 region reads CASSDAPGGHYAEQFF.

This clone has a handful of counts. The gene symbols are mouse symbols. The CDR3 loop is CASSDAGGEGAETLYF. The covered CDR3 bases are TGTGCCAGCAGTGATGCTGGGGGAGAGGGTGCAGAA. The chain recombines TRBV13-3 with TRBJ2-3, with 7 bases fitting TRBD2. The CDR3 goes on 4 residues after the read ends, and that part is filled in from the germline J gene. The length of the CDR3 is 16 residues. Germline V gene sequence: CDR1 NNHDY, CDR2 SYVADS. The ends lost 0 bases at V and 1 base at J; junction bases unmatched: 5.

This clone was seen a few times. The gene symbols are mouse symbols. Read coverage stops 4 residues before the CDR3 terminus; the germline J gene supplies the remainder. The chain joins TRBV31 to TRBJ2-1; no definite D call. The length of the CDR3 is 11 residues. Germline CDR1 reads GKSSPN; CDR2 reads SITVG. Trimming shortened V by 2 bases and J by 5 bases, and 4 bases separated the two germline ends. Here the CDR3 reads CAWSNDAEQFF. CDR3 bases read: TGTGCCTGGAGTAATGATGCT.

This clone was counted between two and nine times. The protein in this entry is translated from the DNA; at residue 14 it differs from the protein listed in TCRdb. Germline and genes here are mouse. The CDR3 extends 3 residues past the end of the read, so its final part is completed from the germline J gene. V is TRBV13-3 and J is TRBJ1-3; 7 nucleotides agree with TRBD1. The junction had 7 bases not matched to a gene; V was cut back by 1 base and J by 0 bases. The CDR3 covers 17 residues. CDR1 and CDR2 (germline): NNHDY, SYVADS. The CDR3 region is CASSDPAGTDSGNTLYF. Partial CDR3 DNA: TGTGCCAGCAGTGATCCTGCCGGGACAGATTCTGGAAATACG.

This clone was seen a few times. All gene names here are mouse names. The read falls 4 residues short of the CDR3 end, and the missing part is taken from the germline J gene. This rearrangement joins TRBV13-2 to TRBJ2-5, with 11 nucleotides matching TRBD2. The germline V gene encodes CDR1 NNHNN and CDR2 SYGAGS (reference sequence). The V segment lost 3 bases and the J segment 3 bases; nucleotides outside the gene matches: 3. The CDR3 runs 15 residues. CDR3 bases read: TGTGCCAGCGGTGTCGACTGGGGGGGTCAAGAC. Residues: CASGVDWGGQD. The CDR3, in full, reads CASGVDWGGQDTQYF.

Concerning this clone: Gene names follow the mouse nomenclature. The read ends 4 residues before the CDR3 terminus; that terminus is restored from the germline J gene. V gene TRBV19 combines with J gene TRBJ2-7, with TRBD1 identical over 9 bases. Germline V gene sequence: CDR1 FNHDT, CDR2 SITEND (reference sequence). The CDR3 has 14 amino acids. Trimming at V came to 2 bases and at J to 2 bases, leaving 2 bases not matched to a gene. The chain's CDR3 is CASSMTGGAYEQYF. CDR3 DNA, as far as it was read: TGTGCCAGCAGTATGACAGGGGGTGCCTAT.

As for this clone: Mouse names are used for the genes. The sequenced fragment ends 4 residues before the CDR3 boundary, so the rest is inferred from the germline J gene. The rearrangement links TRBV2 to TRBJ2-2; TRBD1 is a possible D gene (6 bases). The CDR3 is made up of 16 amino acids. V lost 0 bases and J 4 bases, leaving 12 bases between the germline ends. The V gene's germline CDR1 is LGHNA and CDR2 YSYQKL. The CDR3 protein is CASSQDAGESTGQLYF. CDR3 DNA, as far as it was read: TGTGCCAGCAGCCAAGATGCAGGGGAGAGCACCGGG.

This clone was found many times. TCRdb lists a protein that is different at residue 12 from the translated DNA; the protein given here uses the DNA translation. Gene names follow the mouse nomenclature. The missing CDR3 end, 3 residues past where the read stops, is filled in from the germline J gene. The rearrangement uses TRBV13-3 and TRBJ1-3, with 10 bases identical to TRBD1. This CDR3 is 15 amino acids long. Trimming cost V 4 bases and J 3 bases; bases outside gene matches: 4. Germline V lookup: CDR1 NNHDY, CDR2 SYVADS. The CDR3 region is CASSRDRGGGNTLYF. The sequenced part of the CDR3 DNA is TGTGCCAGCAGTCGGGACAGGGGAGGTGGAAATACG.

This clone was picked up a small number of times. Genes here carry mouse names. The covered CDR3 bases are TGTGCCAGCGGTGATGCAAACCTGAGGGACACA. It encodes CASGDANLRDT. The CDR3, in full, reads CASGDANLRDTEVFF. This chain links TRBV13-2 with TRBJ1-1; unclear D gene. The observed sequence ends 4 residues before the CDR3 terminus, with the missing tail filled in from the germline J gene. Trimming left V 0 bases short and J 3 bases short, with 12 bases between. CDR1 and CDR2 from the germline V gene are NNHNN and SYGAGS (reference sequence). The CDR3 spans 15 residues.